Shown below are 27 T cell receptor beta chains from a single sample sequenced in a study of T cell changes during pregnancy in multiple sclerosis. Produced via immunoSEQ multiplex PCR; TCRdb's table is partial and in-frame only. The data hold approximately 49,000 clones, with 88% observed a single time. The sequencing used CD4+ T cells from peripheral blood mononuclear cells, collected in the second trimester of pregnancy. All receptors come from a female donor with multiple sclerosis, enrolled in a pregnancy study.

DNA for the CDR3: TGTGCCAGCAGCCCCCCCCTGGGCAGGGCCGGTGGCTACACCTTC. It translates to CASSPPLGRAGGYTF. The chain joins TRBV14 to TRBJ1-2, with a weak D call TRBD1 (5 bases). V lost 4 bases and J 7 bases, leaving 19 bases between the germline ends. The CDR3 has 15 residues. Germline-derived CDR1 and CDR2 are SGHDN and FVKESK. Together with reference TRBV14 and TRBJ1-2, the CDR3 gives the full variable domain: EAGVTQFPSHSVIEKGQTVTLRCDPISGHDNLYWYRRVMGKEIKFLLHFVKESKQDESGMPNNRFLAERTGGTYSTLKVQPAELEDSGVYFCASSPPLGRAGGYTFGSGTRLTVV.

The V call is TRBV7-2, the J call TRBJ2-3; D is undetermined. The CDR3 contains 12 residues. The germline gives CDR1 SGHTA, CDR2 FQGNSA. V lost 3 bases to trimming and J lost 4 bases, with 5 bases between them. This chain's CDR3 is CASSLSSDTQYF. CDR3 in DNA: TGTGCCAGCAGCTTGTCCTCAGATACGCAGTATTTT.

This chain joins TRBV13 and TRBJ2-7, with D unclear. The CDR3 length is 17 residues. Trimming removed 2 bases from V and 0 bases from J, with 17 bases in between. Germline-derived CDR1 and CDR2 are PRHDT and FYEKMQ (reference sequence). The CDR3 spells CASSLFSRRRSSYEQYF. The DNA for the CDR3 is TGTGCCAGCAGCTTATTCAGTCGGCGGAGATCCTCCTACGAGCAGTACTTC.

V is TRBV11-2 and J is TRBJ1-3; D gene ambiguous. With 6 bases removed from V and 4 bases from J, the gap between germline ends came to 10 bases. Germline lookup yields CDR1 SGHAT and CDR2 FQNNGV. CDR3 size: 13 residues. The chain's CDR3 is CASSSQRGNTIYF. CDR3 in DNA: TGTGCCAGCAGTTCACAGCGGGGAAACACCATATATTTT. Using reference TRBV11-2 and TRBJ1-3 for the parts outside the CDR3, the full variable domain is EAGVAQSPRYKIIEKRQSVAFWCNPISGHATLYWYQQILGQGPKLLIQFQNNGVVDDSQLPKDRFSAERLKGVDSTLKIQPAKLEDSAVYLCASSSQRGNTIYFGEGSWLTVV.

J is TRBJ1-2 and V is TRBV7-2; 7 bases are a match to TRBD1. Germline values: CDR1 SGHTA, CDR2 FQGNSA. The CDR3 runs 16 residues. V trimming: 6 bases; J trimming: 5 bases; junction bases outside the gene matches: 15. DNA of the CDR3: TGTGCCAGCAGGCCTATAGGGAAGACAGGGCGATATGGCTACACCTTC. Translating gives CASRPIGKTGRYGYTF. The variable domain in full, with the rest retrieved from reference TRBV7-2 and TRBJ1-2, is GAGVSQSPSNKVTEKGKDVELRCDPISGHTALYWYRQSLGQGLEFLIYFQGNSAPDKSGLPSDRFSAERTGGSVSTLTIQRTQQEDSAVYLCASRPIGKTGRYGYTFGSGTRLTVV.

The J gene is TRBJ2-1, the V gene TRBV27, with a weak D call TRBD1 (5 bases). The CDR3 runs 13 residues. Trimming took 7 bases from V and 6 from J, leaving 13 bases between them. Germline V CDR1 and CDR2: MNHEY, SMNVEV (reference sequence). The DNA of the CDR3 is TGTGCCAGCAAGTTCGCTCAGGGCAATGAGCAGTTCTTC. Its protein is CASKFAQGNEQFF.

The genes are TRBV7-2 and TRBJ2-3, with D possibly matching TRBD2 (5 bases). Trimming left V 4 bases short and J 1 base short, with 9 bases between. The CDR3 is 14 residues long. CDR1 and CDR2 from the germline V gene are SGHTA and FQGNSA. The CDR3 sequence: CASSSAAGTDTQYF. DNA for the CDR3: TGTGCCAGCAGCTCAGCAGCGGGCACAGATACGCAGTATTTT.

The V gene is TRBV5-6, the J gene TRBJ2-7; a weak D match, TRBD2 (6 bases). Trimming pared 4 bases from V and 3 bases from J, leaving 14 bases between. Looked up from germline, CDR1 is SGHDT and CDR2 is YYEEEE. The CDR3 loop spans 14 amino acids. CDR3 coding DNA: TGTGCCAGCAGCAAGACTAGTTCTGGCTACGAGCAGTACTTC. Translating gives CASSKTSSGYEQYF.

The chain joins TRBV9 to TRBJ2-1; 12 bases match TRBD2. This CDR3 contains 16 residues. With V trimmed by 3 bases and J by 4 bases, 5 bases remained unmatched. Looked up from germline, CDR1 is SGDLS and CDR2 is YYNGEE. The CDR3 nucleotides are TGTGCCAGCAGCGCCAGACTAGCGGGAGAATACAATGAGCAGTTCTTC. Its protein product is CASSARLAGEYNEQFF.

This chain joins TRBV5-1 and TRBJ2-3; D is perhaps TRBD1 (5 bases). Germline V gene data show CDR1 as SGHRS and CDR2 as YFSETQ. CDR3 length equals 13 residues. V was pared by 0 bases and J by 9 bases, with 11 bases between. The CDR3 nucleotides read TGCGCCAGCAGCTTGGAACCTGCAGGGACGCAGTATTTT. Translated: CASSLEPAGTQYF.

J is TRBJ2-1 and V is TRBV25-1, with 8 bases matching TRBD1. The CDR3 loop spans 16 amino acids. CDR1 is MGHDK and CDR2 is SYGVNS in the germline V gene. The V segment lost 3 bases and the J segment 6 bases; nucleotides outside the gene matches: 10. In nucleotides, the CDR3 is TGTGCCAGCAGTGATGGGCAGGGGGCCAGTGGCAATGAGCAGTTCTTC. This codes for CASSDGQGASGNEQFF.

This clone was picked up a small number of times. This chain links TRBV10-3 with TRBJ1-3; 9 bases agree with TRBD1. Germline V gene data show CDR1 as ENHRY and CDR2 as SYGVKD. Trimming removed 7 bases from V and 8 bases from J; junction bases left unmatched: 12. This CDR3 is 15 amino acids long. CDR3 in amino acids: CAINDYPGQGDTIYF. DNA for the CDR3: TGTGCCATCAATGATTATCCGGGACAGGGAGACACCATATATTTT.

The rearrangement links TRBV18 to TRBJ2-3; D is perhaps TRBD1 (6 bases). The CDR3 consists of 16 residues. V shed 3 bases and J shed 8 bases, with 21 bases lying between them. Germline V lookup: CDR1 KGHSH, CDR2 LQKENI. The CDR3 DNA follows: TGTGCCAGCTCACCGCAACTACAGGGTGGATTCGGTACGCAGTATTTT. Its translation is CASSPQLQGGFGTQYF.

This clone was recorded once. The chain has TRBV5-4 and TRBJ2-5; weak D call: TRBD2 (5 bases). From germline, CDR1 is SGHNT and CDR2 YYREEE (reference sequence). Trimming took off 3 bases at V and 10 bases at J, with 16 bases between the two ends. The CDR3 totals 13 residues. This CDR3 is CASSSPEVYDQYF. The CDR3 region has the DNA TGTGCCAGCAGCTCTCCGGAGGTATATGACCAGTACTTC.

V is TRBV4-1 and J is TRBJ2-5; maybe TRBD2 (5 bases). Germline loops: CDR1 MGHRA, CDR2 YSYEKL. The CDR3 spans 16 residues. With 3 bases removed from V and 5 bases from J, the gap between germline ends came to 19 bases. CDR3 DNA sequence: TGCGCCAGCAGCCATGTCTTTCAGCGGATGAGGGAGACCCAGTACTTC. Its protein product is CASSHVFQRMRETQYF.

V usage is TRBV7-9 and J usage is TRBJ2-6, with 9 bases aligning to TRBD1. CDR1 and CDR2 from the germline V gene are SEHNR and FQNEAQ (reference sequence). This CDR3 is 17 amino acids long. The J segment lost 5 bases and the V segment lost 3 bases, leaving 8 bases of the junction unmatched. CDR3 nucleotides: TGTGCCAGCAGCTTGGGACAGGGAGGAATGAGGGCCAACGTCCTGACTTTC. Translating gives CASSLGQGGMRANVLTF.

The V gene is TRBV27, the J gene TRBJ2-1, with D perhaps TRBD2 (6 bases). The V end lost 5 bases, the J end lost 0 bases, and 14 bases lay between the germline ends. CDR1 and CDR2 from the germline V gene are MNHEY and SMNVEV (reference sequence). CDR3 length equals 16 residues. The CDR3 DNA is TGTGCCAGCAGTCCTTTGGGGGGTAGCTCCTACAATGAGCAGTTCTTC. It yields the protein CASSPLGGSSYNEQFF.

This clone occurred a few times. V gene TRBV19 combines with J gene TRBJ1-1, with D perhaps matching TRBD1 (6 bases). CDR1 and CDR2 (germline): LNHDA, SQIVND (reference sequence). This CDR3 is 14 amino acids long. V lost 6 bases to trimming and J lost 1 base, with 12 bases between them. The CDR3 nucleotides read TGTGCCAGTAGAGGGGACACTTCGAACACTGAAGCTTTCTTT. Translating gives CASRGDTSNTEAFF.

The V call is TRBV11-1, the J call TRBJ2-1, with D maybe TRBD2 (7 bases). CDR1 SGHAT and CDR2 FQDESV come from the germline V gene (reference sequence). This CDR3 spans 17 amino acids. Trimming removed 3 bases from V and 3 bases from J, with 18 bases in between. The CDR3 spells CASSFLGGATVYNEQFF. CDR3 in DNA: TGTGCCAGCAGCTTCCTAGGGGGGGCAACTGTCTACAATGAGCAGTTCTTC.

The chain links TRBV6-5 to TRBJ2-7; maybe TRBD2 (6 bases). The CDR3 totals 14 residues. V was trimmed by 6 bases and J by 1 base, leaving 13 bases between them. Looked up from germline, CDR1 is MNHEY and CDR2 is SVGAGI. Written as DNA, the CDR3 is TGTGCCAGCAGCTGGGACGGGGGATCCTACGAGCAGTACTTC. Amino acid sequence: CASSWDGGSYEQYF.

The chain joins TRBV27 to TRBJ1-3; no clear D. The germline V gene has CDR1 MNHEY and CDR2 SMNVEV (reference sequence). This CDR3 spans 14 amino acids. V was trimmed by 9 bases and J by 0 bases, leaving 12 bases between them. As DNA, the CDR3 is TGTGCCAGGCTAGGACTGATCTCTGGAAACACCATATATTTT. Translation gives CARLGLISGNTIYF.

This clone was recorded once. The chain combines TRBV10-3 with TRBJ2-3, with D hard to call. In germline, CDR1 is ENHRY, CDR2 SYGVKD. The CDR3 totals 14 residues. Trimming stripped 4 bases from V and 2 bases from J, with 10 bases between. CDR3 sequence: CAISGDSSTDTQYF. DNA for the CDR3: TGTGCCATCAGTGGTGACTCCTCCACAGATACGCAGTATTTT.

The gene calls are TRBV28 and TRBJ2-7; 7 nucleotides match TRBD2. The V gene's germline CDR1 is MDHEN and CDR2 SYDVKM. The CDR3 has 12 amino acids. V lost 2 bases to trimming and J lost 7 bases; unmatched junction nucleotides: 2. The CDR3 loop is CASSLMGGEQYF. Written as DNA, the CDR3 is TGTGCCAGCAGTTTAATGGGGGGGGAGCAGTACTTC.

The rearrangement joins TRBV5-1 to TRBJ2-2, with D maybe TRBD2 (6 bases). Per the germline V gene, CDR1 is SGHRS and CDR2 is YFSETQ. CDR3 length: 16 amino acids. Trimming stripped 4 bases from V and 4 bases from J, with 17 bases between. DNA of the CDR3: TGCGCCAGCAGCCCCCGTGAGGGAGGTTCCACCGGGGAGCTGTTTTTT. Its translation is CASSPREGGSTGELFF. Looking up the rest from reference TRBV5-1 and TRBJ2-2 gives the full variable domain: KAGVTQTPRYLIKTRGQQVTLSCSPISGHRSVSWYQQTPGQGLQFLFEYFSETQRNKGNFPGRFSGRQFSNSRSEMNVSTLELGDSALYLCASSPREGGSTGELFFGEGSRLTVL.

In its sample, this clone was seen once. The chain employs TRBV4-1 and TRBJ2-7; 8 positions agree with TRBD1. CDR1 and CDR2 (germline): MGHRA, YSYEKL. With 0 bases clipped from V and 6 bases from J, the junction kept 7 bases outside the gene matches. The CDR3 has 15 residues. This CDR3 reads CASSQDGAGGREQYF. The CDR3 DNA reads TGCGCCAGCAGCCAAGATGGGGCAGGGGGCCGCGAGCAGTACTTC.

This clone was seen a few times. The chain uses TRBV19 and TRBJ2-2; D perhaps matches TRBD2 (5 bases). Germline values: CDR1 LNHDA, CDR2 SQIVND (reference sequence). The CDR3 is made up of 12 amino acids. With 4 bases removed from V and 6 bases from J, the gap between germline ends came to 6 bases. The CDR3 nucleotides are TGTGCCAGTAGTAGGGAGTCCGGGGAGCTGTTTTTT. It specifies CASSRESGELFF.

This chain joins TRBV11-2 and TRBJ1-5; 11 bases match TRBD1. Germline values: CDR1 SGHAT, CDR2 FQNNGV. This CDR3 region has 15 residues. V shed 5 bases, J shed 4 bases, and the junction held 4 bases outside the gene matches. In DNA form, the CDR3 reads TGTGCCAGCAGCCCAGGGGACAGGGGGAATCAGCCCCAGCATTTT. Protein: CASSPGDRGNQPQHF.